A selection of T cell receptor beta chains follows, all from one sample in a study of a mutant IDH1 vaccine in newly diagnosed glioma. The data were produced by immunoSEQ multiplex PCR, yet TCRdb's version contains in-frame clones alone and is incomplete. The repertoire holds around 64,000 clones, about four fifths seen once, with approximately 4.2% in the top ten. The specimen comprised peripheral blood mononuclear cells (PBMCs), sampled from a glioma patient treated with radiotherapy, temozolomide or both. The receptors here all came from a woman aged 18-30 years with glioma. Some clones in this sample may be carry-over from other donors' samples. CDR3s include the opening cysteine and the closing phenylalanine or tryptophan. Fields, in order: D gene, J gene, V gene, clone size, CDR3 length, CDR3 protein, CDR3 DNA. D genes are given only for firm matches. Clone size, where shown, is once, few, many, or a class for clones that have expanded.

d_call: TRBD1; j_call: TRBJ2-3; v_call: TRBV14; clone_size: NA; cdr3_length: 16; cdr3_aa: CASSRKQGASTDTQYF; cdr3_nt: TGTGCCAGCAGCCGGAAACAGGGGGCAAGCACAGATACGCAGTATTTT
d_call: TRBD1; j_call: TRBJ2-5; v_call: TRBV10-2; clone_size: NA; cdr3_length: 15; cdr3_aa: CASSKRQGAWETQYF; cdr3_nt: TGCGCCAGCAGTAAAAGACAGGGGGCGTGGGAGACCCAGTACTTC
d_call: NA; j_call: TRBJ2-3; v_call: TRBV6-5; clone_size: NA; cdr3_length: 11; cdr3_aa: CASSFARTQYF; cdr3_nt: TGTGCCAGCAGTTTTGCAAGAACGCAGTATTTT
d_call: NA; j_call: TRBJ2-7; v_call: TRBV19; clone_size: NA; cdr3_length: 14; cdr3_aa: CASSITGFSYEQYF; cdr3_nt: TGTGCCAGTAGTATAACCGGATTCTCCTACGAGCAGTACTTC
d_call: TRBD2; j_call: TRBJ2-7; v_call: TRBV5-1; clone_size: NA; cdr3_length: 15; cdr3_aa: CASSSGLAGFDEQYF; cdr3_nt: TGCGCCAGCAGCTCTGGACTAGCGGGGTTCGACGAGCAGTACTTC
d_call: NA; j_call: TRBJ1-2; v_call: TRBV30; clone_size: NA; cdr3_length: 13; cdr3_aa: CAWTPDLGDGYTF; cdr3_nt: TGTGCCTGGACGCCGGATCTGGGGGATGGCTACACCTTC
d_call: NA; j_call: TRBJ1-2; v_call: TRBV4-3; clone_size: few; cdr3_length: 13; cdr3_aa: CASSQGEVYGYTF; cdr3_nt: TGCGCCAGCAGCCAAGGTGAGGTGTATGGCTACACCTTC
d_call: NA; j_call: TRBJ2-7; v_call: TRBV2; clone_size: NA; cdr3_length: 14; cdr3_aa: CASSEGQGEDEQYF; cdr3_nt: TGTGCCAGCAGTGAAGGGCAGGGTGAAGACGAGCAGTACTTC
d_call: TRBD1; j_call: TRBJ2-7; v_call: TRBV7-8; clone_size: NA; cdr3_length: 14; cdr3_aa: CASISDRGGYEQYF; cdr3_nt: TGTGCCAGCATATCCGACAGGGGAGGCTACGAGCAGTACTTC
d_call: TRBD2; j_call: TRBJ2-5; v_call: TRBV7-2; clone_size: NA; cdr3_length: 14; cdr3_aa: CASSSRLAGGEGDF; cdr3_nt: TGTGCCAGCAGCTCGAGACTAGCGGGGGGAGAAGGGGACTTC
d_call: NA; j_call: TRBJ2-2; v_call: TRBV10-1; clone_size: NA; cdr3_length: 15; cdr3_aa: CASRGNDPNTGELFF; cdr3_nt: TGCGCCAGCAGAGGGAACGATCCGAACACCGGGGAGCTGTTTTTT
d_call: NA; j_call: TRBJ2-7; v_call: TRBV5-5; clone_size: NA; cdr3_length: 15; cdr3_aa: CASSTDPGIYYEQYF; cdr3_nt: TGTGCCAGCAGCACCGACCCCGGTATATACTACGAGCAGTACTTC
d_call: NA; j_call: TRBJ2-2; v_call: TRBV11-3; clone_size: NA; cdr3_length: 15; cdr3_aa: CASSHGTPNTGELFF; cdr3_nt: TGTGCCAGCAGCCATGGGACACCGAACACCGGGGAGCTGTTTTTT
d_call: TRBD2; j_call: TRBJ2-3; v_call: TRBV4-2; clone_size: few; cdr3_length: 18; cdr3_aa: CASSQGLAGGGSTDTQYF; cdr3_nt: TGTGCCAGCAGCCAGGGACTAGCGGGGGGGGGCAGCACAGATACGCAGTATTTT
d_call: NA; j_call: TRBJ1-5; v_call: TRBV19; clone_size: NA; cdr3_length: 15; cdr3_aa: CASTLDGGSNQPQHF; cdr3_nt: TGTGCCAGTACTCTGGACGGGGGTAGCAATCAGCCCCAGCATTTT
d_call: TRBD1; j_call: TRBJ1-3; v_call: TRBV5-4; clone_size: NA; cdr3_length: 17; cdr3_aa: CASSLSPGTGSGNTIYF; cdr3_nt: TGTGCCAGCAGCTTATCTCCCGGGACAGGCTCTGGAAACACCATATATTTT
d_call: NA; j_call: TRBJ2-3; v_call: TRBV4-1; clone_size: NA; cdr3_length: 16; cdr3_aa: CASSQEWGSSTDTQYF; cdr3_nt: TGCGCCAGCAGCCAAGAATGGGGTAGTTCCACAGATACGCAGTATTTT
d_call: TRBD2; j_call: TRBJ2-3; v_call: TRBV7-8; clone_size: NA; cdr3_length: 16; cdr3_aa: CASSLLLAGPVDTQYF; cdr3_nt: TGTGCCAGCAGCTTACTGTTAGCGGGCCCGGTGGATACGCAGTATTTT
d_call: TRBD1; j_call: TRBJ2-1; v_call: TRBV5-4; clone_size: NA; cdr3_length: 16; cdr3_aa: CASSLGGDRRLNEQFF; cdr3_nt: TGTGCCAGCAGCTTGGGAGGGGACAGGAGGCTCAATGAGCAGTTCTTC
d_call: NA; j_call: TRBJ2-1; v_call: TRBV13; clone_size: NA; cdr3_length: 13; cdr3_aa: CASSRDREGGQFF; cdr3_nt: TGTGCCAGCAGCCGAGACAGGGAGGGGGGTCAGTTCTTC
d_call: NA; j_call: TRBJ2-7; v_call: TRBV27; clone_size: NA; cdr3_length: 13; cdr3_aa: CASSFGQSYEQYF; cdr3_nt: TGTGCCAGCAGTTTCGGGCAGTCTTACGAGCAGTACTTC
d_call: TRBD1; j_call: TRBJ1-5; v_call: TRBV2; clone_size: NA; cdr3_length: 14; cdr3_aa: CASSETGVNQPQHF; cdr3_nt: TGTGCCAGCAGTGAAACAGGGGTCAACCAGCCCCAGCATTTT
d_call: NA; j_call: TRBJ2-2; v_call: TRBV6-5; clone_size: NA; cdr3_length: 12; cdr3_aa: CASSYRAGELFF; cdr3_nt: TGTGCCAGCAGTTACAGGGCCGGGGAGCTGTTTTTT
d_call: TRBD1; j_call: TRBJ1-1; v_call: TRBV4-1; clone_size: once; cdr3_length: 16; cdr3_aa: CASSALRQGFNTEAFF; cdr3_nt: TGCGCCAGCAGCGCCTTAAGACAGGGATTTAACACTGAAGCTTTCTTT
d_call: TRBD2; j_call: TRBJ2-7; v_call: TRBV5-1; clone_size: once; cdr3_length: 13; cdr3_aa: CASSLAGVSEQYF; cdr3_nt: TGCGCCAGCAGCCTGGCGGGGGTGTCCGAGCAGTACTTC
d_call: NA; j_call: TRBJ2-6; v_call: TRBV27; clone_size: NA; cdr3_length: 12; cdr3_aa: CASSGPANVLTF; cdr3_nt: TGTGCCAGCAGTGGGCCAGCCAACGTCCTGACTTTC
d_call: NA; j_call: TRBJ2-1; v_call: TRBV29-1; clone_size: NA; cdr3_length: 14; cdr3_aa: CSVGQPSSYNEQFF; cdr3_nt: TGCAGCGTTGGACAGCCCAGCTCCTACAATGAGCAGTTCTTC
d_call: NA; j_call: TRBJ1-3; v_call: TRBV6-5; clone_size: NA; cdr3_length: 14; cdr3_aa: CATRRQGSGNTIYF; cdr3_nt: TGTGCCACCCGGAGGCAGGGAAGTGGAAACACCATATATTTT
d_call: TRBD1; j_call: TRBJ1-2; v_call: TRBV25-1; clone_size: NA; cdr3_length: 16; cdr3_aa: CASSELTTGGPYGYTF; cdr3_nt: TGTGCCAGCAGTGAATTGACGACAGGGGGCCCTTATGGCTACACCTTC